This T cell receptor (beta chain) was recorded in a study of blood T cell repertoires in COVID-19. Looking at the study overall: Samples came from the United States, Italy and Spain, spanning acute and convalescent COVID-19. PBMCs, B-cell-depleted T cells, or T cells provided the cDNA or gDNA that made up the material.

As regards this clone: Additional DNA sequences in this sample encode the identical CDR3.

As processed by the authors: Researchers report that nucleated cell counts were estimated from reference gene primer amplification. Profiled with immunoSEQ multiplex PCR; TCRdb holds only in-frame clones, not every one. That table furnishes V, J and clone size, whereas the DNA furnished D and trimming. There are about 260,000 clones in the sample; approximately 82% occur only once, and over 1.5% lies in the top ten. Sequenced sample: peripheral blood. The clonotype was recovered from a woman of 80 years or more with acute or convalescent COVID-19.

CDR3 in amino acids: CASRQGTYEQYF. The CDR3, as DNA: TGTGCCAGCAGGCAGGGGACCTACGAGCAGTACTTC. The V gene is TRBV28, the J gene TRBJ2-7; possible D gene TRBD1, 6 bases. V was cut by 6 bases and J by 2 bases, with 8 bases left in between. The CDR3 consists of 12 residues. Germline V gives CDR1 MDHEN, CDR2 SYDVKM.